This T cell receptor beta chain emerged from a study of vaccination and CD4 T cells after COVID-19. Noted treatment: approximately 9-day PBMC culture with coronavirus spike peptide pools or control peptides (ViraFEST assay). First, ViraFEST expanded antigen-specific T cells with peptide pools, and next it sequenced the TCRs. PBMC cultures, at around 2 million cells per well, received 10 IU/ml IL-2 and roughly 9.6 ug/ml peptide pools. V lost 6 bases to trimming and J lost 12 bases; unmatched junction nucleotides: 14. Germline V CDR1 and CDR2: MDHEN, SYDVKM. This CDR3 has 14 amino acids. Oncomine TCR Beta short-read sequencing was applied to DNA from cultured CD4+ T cells. From the PCR reads, TCRdb called clonotypes with MiXCR, one entry per CDR3 protein. The sample has about 22,000 distinct CDR3 sequences, around half seen once. On this clonotype itself: Its cognate antigen is unknown.

The chain has TRBV28 and TRBJ2-1, with 7 positions matching TRBD1. The sequence derives from a human donor who had recovered from COVID-19. The sequenced sample consisted of CD4+ T cells from blood, cultured in vitro. The DNA of the CDR3 is TGTGCCAGCAGAAACACCGGGACAGTTAGACTGCAGTTCTTC. It translates to CASRNTGTVRLQFF.